The 10 T cell receptor beta chains reported below all come from one sample, sequenced in a study of graft-versus-host responses after intestinal transplantation (dated by TCRdb to 2020 to 2023). Libraries were prepared through the immunoSEQ multiplex PCR assay. TCRdb's version of the immuneACCESS table is confined to in-frame rearrangements and falls short of the full clone set. An unresolved V gene accounts for under half of the shortfall where checked; the remainder is of unknown origin. The sample table shows under 90,000 clones, and roughly 90% are seen once. Of the sample, around 0.69% falls within the top ten clones. Sample: PBMCs, taken 98 days after intestinal transplantation. The source is a human patient who received an intestinal transplant, so some T cells may come from the graft donor.

The chain joins TRBV5-4 to TRBJ2-5; 7 bases fit TRBD1. Germline V gives CDR1 SGHNT, CDR2 YYREEE (reference sequence). The CDR3 extends over 15 amino acids. The ends lost 3 bases at V and 5 bases at J; junction bases unmatched: 10. The CDR3 DNA follows: TGTGCCAGCAGCTCTTCGACAGGGTATGAGGAGACCCAGTACTTC. Encoded protein: CASSSSTGYEETQYF.

V gene TRBV7-9 combines with J gene TRBJ2-3; D call uncertain. The CDR3 consists of 16 residues. V was pared by 4 bases and J by 4 bases, with 18 bases between. The germline V gene encodes CDR1 SEHNR and CDR2 FQNEAQ (reference sequence). CDR3 sequence reads: CASSSPLTLRADTQYF. CDR3 coding DNA: TGTGCCAGCAGCTCCCCCTTAACGCTTCGGGCAGATACGCAGTATTTT.

The chain combines TRBV13 with TRBJ2-1, with TRBD1 identical over 10 bases. CDR1 and CDR2 from the germline V gene are PRHDT and FYEKMQ (reference sequence). Trimming at V came to 5 bases and at J to 8 bases, leaving 3 bases not matched to a gene. The CDR3 loop spans 13 amino acids. CDR3 sequence reads: CASSGDRGHEQFF. CDR3 DNA sequence: TGTGCCAGCAGCGGTGACAGGGGGCATGAGCAGTTCTTC.

The CDR3, as DNA: TGTGCCAGCAGCACCGAAATAGACAGCTTCGAAGCTTTCTTT. Amino acid sequence: CASSTEIDSFEAFF. The rearrangement links TRBV7-8 to TRBJ1-1, with D perhaps matching TRBD1 (5 bases). V gave up 5 bases and J gave up 8 bases, with 18 bases separating them. The CDR3 contains 14 residues. Per germline, CDR1 SGHVS and CDR2 FQNEAQ. Variable domain in full (rest from reference TRBV7-8 and TRBJ1-1): GAGVSQSPRYKVAKRGQDVALRCDPISGHVSLFWYQQALGQGPEFLTYFQNEAQLDKSGLPSDRFFAERPEGSVSTLKIQRTQQEDSAVYLCASSTEIDSFEAFFGQGTRLTVV.

The chain carries TRBV11-2 and TRBJ2-3; possible D gene TRBD1, 5 bases. The CDR3 has 17 residues. Germline V gene data show CDR1 as SGHAT and CDR2 as FQNNGV. Between the trimmed V and J ends, which lost 3 bases and 4 bases, there was a span of 20 bases. As DNA, the CDR3 is TGTGCCAGCAGCTTTCGTGTCCCAGGGCTGGGCGCAGATACGCAGTATTTT. Amino acid sequence: CASSFRVPGLGADTQYF.

This chain connects TRBV7-9 to TRBJ2-7; D is perhaps TRBD2 (5 bases). There are 16 residues in the CDR3. Germline CDR1 reads SEHNR; CDR2 reads FQNEAQ (reference sequence). Trimming removed 0 bases at V and 6 bases at J, with 18 bases between. The CDR3 region is CASSLALGREGREQYF. The CDR3 coding sequence is TGTGCCAGCAGCTTAGCTCTTGGTAGAGAGGGCCGCGAGCAGTACTTC.

The chain links TRBV7-9 to TRBJ1-1; 9 positions agree with TRBD1. With V trimmed by 5 bases and J by 2 bases, 6 bases remained unmatched. Germline values: CDR1 SEHNR, CDR2 FQNEAQ (reference sequence). This CDR3 comprises 15 residues. CDR3 DNA sequence: TGTGCCAGCAGCGTGAGACAGGGGGGCAACACTGAAGCTTTCTTT. This encodes CASSVRQGGNTEAFF.

The CDR3, as DNA: TGCGCCAGCAGTTTAGACAGTCTAGAATACAATGAGCAGTTCTTC. Amino acid sequence: CASSLDSLEYNEQFF. The chain couples TRBV5-1 to TRBJ2-1, with D possibly matching TRBD1 (5 bases). V lost 5 bases and J lost 4, with 16 bases in between. Germline CDR1 is SGHRS and CDR2 is YFSETQ. The length of the CDR3 is 15 residues. The full variable domain, rest sourced from reference TRBV5-1 and TRBJ2-1, is KAGVTQTPRYLIKTRGQQVTLSCSPISGHRSVSWYQQTPGQGLQFLFEYFSETQRNKGNFPGRFSGRQFSNSRSEMNVSTLELGDSALYLCASSLDSLEYNEQFFGPGTRLTVL.

The rearrangement links TRBV11-2 to TRBJ1-1, with D possibly matching TRBD1 (6 bases). This CDR3 contains 15 residues. V was cut by 5 bases and J by 0 bases, with 13 bases left in between. CDR1 and CDR2 from the germline V gene are SGHAT and FQNNGV. The CDR3 region is CASSIQGGMNTEAFF. The CDR3 DNA follows: TGTGCCAGCAGCATACAGGGAGGCATGAACACTGAAGCTTTCTTT. Using reference TRBV11-2 and TRBJ1-1 for the parts outside the CDR3, the full variable domain is EAGVAQSPRYKIIEKRQSVAFWCNPISGHATLYWYQQILGQGPKLLIQFQNNGVVDDSQLPKDRFSAERLKGVDSTLKIQPAKLEDSAVYLCASSIQGGMNTEAFFGQGTRLTVV.

The CDR3 protein is CASRVVAGGPSNEQYF. CDR3 sequence (DNA): TGTGCCAGCAGGGTAGTGGCGGGAGGGCCGTCAAACGAGCAGTACTTC. The genes are TRBV5-8 and TRBJ2-7, with TRBD2 matching over 9 bases. The CDR3 length is 16 residues. The germline CDR1 and CDR2 sequences are SGHTS and YDEGEE. Trimming cost V 5 bases and J 5 bases; bases outside gene matches: 14.